Below are 30 T cell receptor beta chains sequenced from a single sample in a study of CD8+ T cells in alopecia areata. Sequencing used cDNA as its template, made by extracting RNA and reverse transcribing it. Clones were read by immunoSEQ multiplex PCR, and TCRdb kept only the in-frame ones, dropping some. Among 250,000 to 350,000 clones listed, 45% to 70% were seen once. The treatment: oral pan-JAK inhibitor, 5-10 mg twice daily. This specimen was CD4+ T cells sorted from blood, taken at approximately week 52, from a patient treated with tofacitinib. These receptors were taken from a human donor with alopecia areata.

V and J are TRBV15 and TRBJ2-6; D not resolved. Germline V lookup: CDR1 LNHNV, CDR2 YYDKDF (reference sequence). This CDR3 contains 17 residues. V was pared by 4 bases and J by 2 bases, with 15 bases between. The CDR3 reads CATSIRRVAPGANVLTF. In nucleotides, the CDR3 is TGTGCCACCAGCATTCGGCGAGTTGCCCCTGGGGCCAACGTCCTGACTTTC.

The gene calls are TRBV2 and TRBJ2-7, with 11 bases aligning to TRBD1. The trim removed 6 bases at V and 5 bases at J, leaving 6 bases unmatched. The CDR3 extends over 14 amino acids. The V gene's germline CDR1 is SNHLY and CDR2 FYNNEI. CDR3 nucleotide sequence: TGTGCCAGCAGATGGACAGGGGGCATCAACGAGCAGTACTTC. The encoded protein is CASRWTGGINEQYF. The complete variable domain, with remaining parts taken from reference TRBV2 and TRBJ2-7, reads EPEVTQTPSHQVTQMGQEVILRCVPISNHLYFYWYRQILGQKVEFLVSFYNNEISEKSEIFDDQFSVERPDGSNFTLKIRSTKLEDSAMYFCASRWTGGINEQYFGPGTRLTVT.

The gene calls are TRBV29-1 and TRBJ1-5, with D possibly being TRBD1 (6 bases). CDR1 SQVTM and CDR2 ANQGSEA come from the germline V gene. The CDR3 covers 12 residues. V lost 7 bases and J 16 bases, leaving 23 bases between the germline ends. This CDR3 reads CSAGRDTQNVHF. The DNA for the CDR3 is TGCAGCGCCGGGCGGGACACCCAGAACGTACATTTT.

This clone was seen just once. V is TRBV6-5 and J is TRBJ1-6; perhaps TRBD1 as D (5 bases). This CDR3 is 13 amino acids long. The ends were cut back, 5 bases at V and 9 bases at J, with 11 bases in the middle. The germline V gene encodes CDR1 MNHEY and CDR2 SVGAGI. Here the CDR3 reads CASSRQRGSPLHF. In DNA form, the CDR3 reads TGTGCCAGCAGTCGGCAAAGGGGTTCACCCCTCCACTTT.

The J gene is TRBJ2-1, the V gene TRBV29-1; 9 bases are shared with TRBD2. CDR3 size: 15 residues. V gave up 3 bases and J gave up 7 bases; unmatched junction bases: 10. The germline CDR1 and CDR2 sequences are SQVTM and ANQGSEA. CDR3 DNA sequence: TGCAGCGTTGATCCTAGCGGGGTCTTGGTTAATGAGCAGTTCTTC. Translation gives CSVDPSGVLVNEQFF.

The rearrangement joins TRBV10-3 to TRBJ2-3; D unresolved. V lost 3 bases to trimming and J lost 2 bases, with 12 bases between them. There are 15 residues in the CDR3. Germline-derived CDR1 and CDR2 are ENHRY and SYGVKD. Here the CDR3 reads CAISEVSQITDTQYF. CDR3 DNA sequence: TGTGCCATCAGTGAAGTCTCTCAAATCACAGATACGCAGTATTTT.

A few counts support this clone. The V call is TRBV30, the J call TRBJ1-1; a possible D gene is TRBD1 (6 bases). CDR3 length: 12 residues. Trimming pared 3 bases from V and 5 bases from J, leaving 10 bases between. The germline CDR1 and CDR2 sequences are GTSNPN and SVGIG (reference sequence). DNA of the CDR3: TGTGCCTGGAGGGACAGCCATACTGAAGCTTTCTTT. Translating gives CAWRDSHTEAFF.

This clone appeared a few times. The chain couples TRBV7-2 to TRBJ1-1, with D possibly TRBD1 on 6 matching bases. Trimming pared 7 bases from V and 5 bases from J, leaving 20 bases between. The CDR3 loop spans 15 amino acids. CDR1 and CDR2 (germline): SGHTA, FQGNSA. The CDR3 protein is CASTYVSSGDTEAFF. CDR3 sequence (DNA): TGTGCCAGCACCTACGTTAGTTCAGGGGATACTGAAGCTTTCTTT.

The V and J genes are TRBV6-5 and TRBJ2-1; 7 bases agree with TRBD1. The CDR3 has 16 amino acids. V shed 3 bases and J 6 bases; nucleotides not matched to a gene: 11. Germline V lookup: CDR1 MNHEY, CDR2 SVGAGI. For the CDR3, the DNA is TGTGCCAGCAGTTATTCCCGTATTCCAGGGGGCAATGAGCAGTTCTTC. Protein sequence: CASSYSRIPGGNEQFF.

The CDR3 is CASSGQANQPQHF. The CDR3 nucleotides read TGTGCCAGCAGTGGACAGGCTAATCAGCCCCAGCATTTT. The chain carries TRBV6-5 and TRBJ1-5; TRBD1 agrees at 7 bases. V trimming: 5 bases; J trimming: 4 bases; junction bases outside the gene matches: 2. Looked up from germline, CDR1 is MNHEY and CDR2 is SVGAGI. The CDR3 contains 13 residues.

V usage is TRBV29-1 and J usage is TRBJ2-5; D not resolved. Trimming cost V 4 bases and J 9 bases, with 12 bases left between them. The germline V gene has CDR1 SQVTM and CDR2 ANQGSEA. This CDR3 comprises 11 residues. The CDR3 coding sequence is TGCAGCGTTGCGTCGGGTCGGTCCCAGTACTTC. It translates to CSVASGRSQYF.

This chain uses TRBV30 with TRBJ1-6; D remains unclear. Trimming stripped 1 base from V and 8 bases from J, with 9 bases between. The CDR3 totals 13 residues. In germline, CDR1 is GTSNPN, CDR2 SVGIG (reference sequence). The CDR3 coding sequence is TGTGCCTGGAGTGAGACGGGGTATTCACCCCTCCACTTT. It specifies CAWSETGYSPLHF.

The V gene is TRBV28, the J gene TRBJ1-4; TRBD1 agrees at 7 bases. With 5 bases clipped from V and 2 bases from J, the junction kept 8 bases outside the gene matches. Germline assignment: CDR1 MDHEN and CDR2 SYDVKM. This CDR3 contains 16 residues. The CDR3 coding sequence is TGTGCCAGCAGTGGCGACATACAGGGGACTAATGAAAAACTGTTTTTT. Translated: CASSGDIQGTNEKLFF. Filled out from reference TRBV28 and TRBJ1-4, the complete variable domain reads DVKVTQSSRYLVKRTGEKVFLECVQDMDHENMFWYRQDPGLGLRLIYFSYDVKMKEKGDIPEGYSVSREKKERFSLILESASTNQTSMYLCASSGDIQGTNEKLFFGSGTQLSVL.

Of note for this clone: One junction end disagrees with the germline gene, perhaps due to a read error. This sequence joins TRBV7-7 and TRBJ2-5; D is undetermined. Germline V gene data show CDR1 as SSHAT and CDR2 as FNYEAQ (reference sequence). CDR3 length: 13 residues. CDR3 bases: TGTGCTAGCAGCTTAGGTCATAAAGAGACCCAGTACTTC. It encodes CASSLGHKETQYF.

In this sample, this clone turned up once. The V call is TRBV30, the J call TRBJ1-2; no clear D. Looked up from germline, CDR1 is GTSNPN and CDR2 is SVGIG (reference sequence). V was trimmed by 1 base and J by 8 bases, leaving 14 bases between them. This CDR3 is built from 13 residues. The DNA of the CDR3 is TGTGCCTGGAGTGAACGGACCTCGCGGGGCTACACCTTC. Translation: CAWSERTSRGYTF.

The chain has TRBV5-1 and TRBJ1-2; the D gene is possibly TRBD1 (5 bases). CDR1 and CDR2 from the germline V gene are SGHRS and YFSETQ. This CDR3 is built from 13 residues. V was trimmed by 4 bases and J by 5 bases, leaving 12 bases between them. CDR3: CASSLAGEYGYTF. For the CDR3, the DNA is TGCGCCAGCAGCCTGGCGGGGGAGTATGGCTACACCTTC.

This chain joins TRBV7-3 and TRBJ1-6, with D uncertain. V lost 5 bases and J lost 10, with 12 bases in between. Germline V lookup: CDR1 SGHTA, CDR2 FQGTGA. The CDR3 contains 13 residues. The CDR3 DNA follows: TGTGCCAGCAGCCTAAACATATACTCACCCCTCCACTTT. Translating it yields CASSLNIYSPLHF.

This clone came up once. V usage is TRBV7-9 and J usage is TRBJ2-5; D not resolved. With 1 base removed from V and 2 bases from J, the gap between germline ends came to 8 bases. The CDR3 runs 14 residues. Germline CDR1 is SEHNR and CDR2 is FQNEAQ (reference sequence). CDR3 sequence: CASSLVVQQETQYF. The CDR3, as DNA: TGTGCCAGCAGCTTAGTGGTACAGCAAGAGACCCAGTACTTC.

The chain uses TRBV4-3 and TRBJ2-2; no firm D call. Trimming removed 0 bases at V and 6 bases at J, with 8 bases between. From germline, CDR1 is LGHNA and CDR2 YSLEER. This CDR3 has 14 amino acids. Here the CDR3 reads CASSQDLRSGELFF. The CDR3 DNA reads as TGCGCCAGCAGCCAAGATCTCCGGTCCGGGGAGCTGTTTTTT.

The rearrangement joins TRBV2 to TRBJ1-1; D unclear. V was clipped by 3 bases and J by 7 bases, with 12 bases between them. This CDR3 is built from 13 residues. Looked up from germline, CDR1 is SNHLY and CDR2 is FYNNEI. The CDR3 DNA reads TGTGCCAGCAGTGAGCGACGGCAGAGTGAAGCTTTCTTT. It specifies CASSERRQSEAFF.

The chain combines TRBV7-2 with TRBJ2-7, with D tentatively TRBD1 (5 bases). Trimming took off 5 bases at V and 3 bases at J, with 17 bases between the two ends. The CDR3 length is 15 residues. Germline CDR1 is SGHTA and CDR2 is FQGNSA. CDR3 nucleotide sequence: TGTGCCAGCAGCCTCGTAGGTGGGGCCGGCTACGAGCAGTACTTC. Amino acid sequence: CASSLVGGAGYEQYF. Complete variable domain (other parts from reference TRBV7-2 and TRBJ2-7): GAGVSQSPSNKVTEKGKDVELRCDPISGHTALYWYRQSLGQGLEFLIYFQGNSAPDKSGLPSDRFSAERTGGSVSTLTIQRTQQEDSAVYLCASSLVGGAGYEQYFGPGTRLTVT.

The V and J genes are TRBV4-3 and TRBJ1-2; 8 bases agree with TRBD1. Germline trimming cut 3 bases from V and 2 bases from J; bases unmatched to any gene: 11. Per germline, CDR1 LGHNA and CDR2 YSLEER. The length of the CDR3 is 17 residues. CDR3 sequence reads: CASSQPGGRGRNYGYTF. As DNA, the CDR3 is TGCGCCAGCAGCCAGCCCGGGGGCAGGGGGCGGAACTATGGCTACACCTTC.

Of note for this clone: Other nucleotide sequences in the sample specify the same CDR3. This chain uses TRBV30 with TRBJ2-7; 9 positions agree with TRBD1. This CDR3 contains 12 residues. Looked up from germline, CDR1 is GTSNPN and CDR2 is SVGIG (reference sequence). The V segment lost 5 bases and the J segment 4 bases; nucleotides outside the gene matches: 3. CDR3 DNA: TGTGCCTGGGGACAGGGGCCATACGAGCAGTACTTC. Translated, it gives CAWGQGPYEQYF.

This chain connects TRBV9 to TRBJ2-2; D remains unclear. CDR1 and CDR2 from the germline V gene are SGDLS and YYNGEE. Trimming pared 0 bases from V and 5 bases from J, leaving 5 bases between. CDR3 length: 13 amino acids. Here the CDR3 DNA reads TGTGCCAGCAGCGTAGCCGGTACCGGGGAGCTGTTTTTT. Amino acids: CASSVAGTGELFF.

This clone was found a few times. The chain uses TRBV7-2 and TRBJ1-1; 10 bases are shared with TRBD1. CDR1 is SGHTA, CDR2 FQGNSA, per germline. The CDR3 spans 15 residues. Trimming removed 6 bases from V and 3 bases from J; junction bases left unmatched: 7. DNA for the CDR3: TGTGCCAGCAGTCGCTCCGGGACAGGGGACACTGAAGCTTTCTTT. Translation gives CASSRSGTGDTEAFF.

The V gene is TRBV29-1, the J gene TRBJ2-2, with unresolved D. Per germline, CDR1 SQVTM and CDR2 ANQGSEA. Trimming stripped 5 bases from V and 0 bases from J, with 10 bases between. This CDR3 contains 14 residues. The CDR3 DNA is TGCAGCGTTCGCTCGATTTCGAACACCGGGGAGCTGTTTTTT. Its translation: CSVRSISNTGELFF.

This clone was counted a few times. J is TRBJ1-4 and V is TRBV10-3, with 8 bases lining up with TRBD1. CDR3 size: 14 residues. Germline V CDR1 and CDR2: ENHRY, SYGVKD. Trimming took 3 bases from V and 8 from J; bases not matched to a gene: 5. DNA of the CDR3: TGTGCCATCAGTGACAGGGGGCCTTGGGAAAAACTGTTTTTT. Amino acids: CAISDRGPWEKLFF.

This clone was seen more than once but under ten times. The chain has TRBV4-2 and TRBJ2-5; perhaps D is TRBD1 or TRBD2 (6 bases each). Trimming pared 0 bases from V and 4 bases from J, leaving 9 bases between. The CDR3 loop spans 14 amino acids. Germline V lookup: CDR1 LGHNA, CDR2 YNFKEQ. CDR3 sequence (DNA): TGTGCCAGCAGCCAAGAGGGGGGCCGAGAGACCCAGTACTTC. Translating it yields CASSQEGGRETQYF.

This rearrangement joins TRBV27 to TRBJ2-7, with 10 bases identical to TRBD1. J gave up 5 bases and V 8 bases, and 15 bases lay outside the gene matches. The CDR3 loop spans 16 amino acids. Germline V gives CDR1 MNHEY, CDR2 SMNVEV (reference sequence). Written as DNA, the CDR3 is TGTGCCAGCGTTGGAGGGGTTCGGGACAGGGGTAACGAGCAGTACTTC. It is translated as CASVGGVRDRGNEQYF.

This clone has a handful of counts. Here the CDR3 DNA reads TGTGCCAGCAGTCCCGGGCCTGGGCGGACAGATACGCAGTATTTT. This translates into CASSPGPGRTDTQYF. This chain connects TRBV2 to TRBJ2-3; D gene uncertain. The CDR3 is 15 amino acids. The V end was cut by 5 bases, the J end by 3 bases, with 15 bases between. CDR1 and CDR2 (germline): SNHLY, FYNNEI.